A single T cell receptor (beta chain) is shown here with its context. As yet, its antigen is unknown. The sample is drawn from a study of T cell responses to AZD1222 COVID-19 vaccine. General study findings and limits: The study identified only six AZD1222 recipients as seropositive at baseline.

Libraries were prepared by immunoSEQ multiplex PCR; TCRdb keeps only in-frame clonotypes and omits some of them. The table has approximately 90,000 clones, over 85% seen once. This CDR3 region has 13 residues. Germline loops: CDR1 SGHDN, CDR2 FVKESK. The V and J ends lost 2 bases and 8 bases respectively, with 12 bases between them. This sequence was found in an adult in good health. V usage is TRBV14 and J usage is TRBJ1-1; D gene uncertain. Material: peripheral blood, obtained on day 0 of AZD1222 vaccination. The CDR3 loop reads CASSQNTRAEAFF. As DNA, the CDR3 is TGTGCCAGCAGCCAAAATACGAGGGCCGAAGCTTTCTTT.